Each of the 13 T cell receptor beta chains below was sequenced from the same sample in a study of cytomegalovirus exposure and HLA in healthy donors. The PCR employed 60 Vbeta primers together with 13 Jbeta primers. Generated by immunoSEQ multiplex PCR, the TCRdb table keeps only in-frame clones and is missing some. The sample has about 98,000 clones, under 85% seen once. The source material was PBMCs. The receptor set was obtained from a man between 18 and 29 years old in good health and CMV-seropositive.

The chain has TRBV6-1 and TRBJ2-1; TRBD2 agrees at 8 bases. Trimming cost V 6 bases and J 6 bases; bases outside gene matches: 10. This CDR3 has 15 amino acids. In germline, CDR1 is MNHNS, CDR2 SASEGT. The CDR3 spells CASSPGGTRVNEQFF. The CDR3, as DNA: TGTGCCAGCAGCCCTGGAGGGACTAGAGTCAATGAGCAGTTCTTC.

The chain uses TRBV6-5 and TRBJ1-1; weak D call: TRBD1 (5 bases). Between the trimmed V and J ends, which lost 5 bases and 11 bases, there was a span of 18 bases. The V gene's germline CDR1 is MNHEY and CDR2 SVGAGI. The CDR3 length is 13 residues. The CDR3 sequence: CASSPRGAGGAFF. CDR3 nucleotide sequence: TGTGCCAGCAGTCCCCGGGGAGCGGGGGGGGCTTTCTTT.

This clone has just a few counts. The chain carries TRBV30 and TRBJ1-5, with D possibly being TRBD1 (5 bases). Germline V CDR1 and CDR2: GTSNPN, SVGIG (reference sequence). V was clipped by 6 bases and J by 6 bases, with 15 bases between them. The CDR3 runs 13 residues. The CDR3 loop reads CACGTGGGQPQHF. The CDR3 DNA reads TGTGCCTGCGGGACCGGGGGGGGTCAGCCCCAGCATTTT.

The chain has TRBV28 and TRBJ2-7; weak D call: TRBD1 (5 bases). Trimming cost V 5 bases and J 9 bases, with 11 bases left between them. The CDR3 spans 11 residues. Germline CDR1 is MDHEN and CDR2 is SYDVKM. CDR3 nucleotides: TGTGCCAGCAGTCTCAACAGGTTGCAGTACTTC. This gives the protein CASSLNRLQYF.

The chain has TRBV28 and TRBJ1-2; 7 bases line up with TRBD1. The ends lost 5 bases at V and 5 bases at J; junction bases unmatched: 11. This CDR3 has 15 amino acids. Germline lookup yields CDR1 MDHEN and CDR2 SYDVKM. CDR3 sequence (DNA): TGTGCCAGCAGTCCCGGACAGGTCCTTGTGTATGGCTACACCTTC. It specifies CASSPGQVLVYGYTF.

The J gene is TRBJ1-5, the V gene TRBV19; tentative D call: TRBD1 (6 bases). Germline V lookup: CDR1 LNHDA, CDR2 SQIVND (reference sequence). Trimming took 7 bases from V and 0 from J, leaving 13 bases between them. The CDR3 extends over 15 amino acids. The CDR3 region is CASKMAGASNQPQHF. The CDR3 region has the DNA TGTGCCAGTAAGATGGCGGGGGCTAGCAATCAGCCCCAGCATTTT.

This sequence joins TRBV7-9 and TRBJ2-2; 10 nucleotides match TRBD2. The germline CDR1 and CDR2 sequences are SEHNR and FQNEAQ (reference sequence). The CDR3 totals 16 residues. With V trimmed by 4 bases and J by 2 bases, 4 bases remained unmatched. The CDR3 loop is CASSSLAGANTGELFF. In DNA, the CDR3 is TGTGCCAGCAGCTCCCTAGCGGGGGCTAACACCGGGGAGCTGTTTTTT.

The genes are TRBV4-1 and TRBJ1-1; 8 bases match TRBD1. This CDR3 comprises 13 residues. Trimming took 6 bases from V and 9 from J; bases not matched to a gene: 9. The germline V gene encodes CDR1 MGHRA and CDR2 YSYEKL. The CDR3 DNA follows: TGCGCCAGCAGATTAACAGGGGGTCGGAAAGCTTTCTTT. Translation: CASRLTGGRKAFF.

This chain uses TRBV28 with TRBJ1-1, with TRBD1 as a possible D gene (5 bases). The CDR3 loop spans 12 amino acids. Germline CDR1 MDHEN, CDR2 SYDVKM. Trimming took 5 bases from V and 4 from J, leaving 8 bases between them. The CDR3 protein is CASSAGRTEAFF. The CDR3 DNA sequence: TGTGCCAGCAGTGCAGGGCGCACTGAAGCTTTCTTT.

For this clone: Other DNA sequences from this sample encode an identical CDR3 as well. The V and J genes are TRBV6-1 and TRBJ1-1, with 8 bases aligning to TRBD1. The CDR3 is 13 amino acids. In germline, CDR1 is MNHNS, CDR2 SASEGT. V was clipped by 6 bases and J by 4 bases; unmatched bases: 4. The CDR3 loop reads CASRDRAITEAFF. CDR3 sequence (DNA): TGTGCCAGCAGGGACAGGGCGATCACTGAAGCTTTCTTT.

V gene TRBV5-8 combines with J gene TRBJ2-3; 11 bases match TRBD1. Losses at the gene ends were 2 bases for V and 3 bases for J; bases not matched to a gene: 8. The V gene's germline CDR1 is SGHTS and CDR2 YDEGEE. The CDR3 spans 17 residues. The DNA for the CDR3 is TGTGCCAGCAGCTTCTACCGGGACAGGGGGAGTACAGATACGCAGTATTTT. Its protein product is CASSFYRDRGSTDTQYF.

The chain uses TRBV9 and TRBJ2-7; weak D call: TRBD1 (6 bases). V lost 0 bases to trimming and J lost 3 bases, with 16 bases between them. In germline, CDR1 is SGDLS, CDR2 YYNGEE. The CDR3 runs to 16 residues. The CDR3 nucleotides read TGTGCCAGCAGCGTAGGGTCCGCAGGGGTCGGCTACGAGCAGTACTTC. Translation gives CASSVGSAGVGYEQYF.

V usage is TRBV11-2 and J usage is TRBJ2-1; D may be TRBD2 (5 bases). Trimming removed 4 bases from V and 6 bases from J, with 10 bases in between. Germline V gene lookup returns CDR1 SGHAT and CDR2 FQNNGV. The CDR3 totals 13 residues. CDR3 protein: CASSYGEFNEQFF. The DNA for the CDR3 is TGTGCCAGCAGCTACGGGGAGTTCAATGAGCAGTTCTTC.